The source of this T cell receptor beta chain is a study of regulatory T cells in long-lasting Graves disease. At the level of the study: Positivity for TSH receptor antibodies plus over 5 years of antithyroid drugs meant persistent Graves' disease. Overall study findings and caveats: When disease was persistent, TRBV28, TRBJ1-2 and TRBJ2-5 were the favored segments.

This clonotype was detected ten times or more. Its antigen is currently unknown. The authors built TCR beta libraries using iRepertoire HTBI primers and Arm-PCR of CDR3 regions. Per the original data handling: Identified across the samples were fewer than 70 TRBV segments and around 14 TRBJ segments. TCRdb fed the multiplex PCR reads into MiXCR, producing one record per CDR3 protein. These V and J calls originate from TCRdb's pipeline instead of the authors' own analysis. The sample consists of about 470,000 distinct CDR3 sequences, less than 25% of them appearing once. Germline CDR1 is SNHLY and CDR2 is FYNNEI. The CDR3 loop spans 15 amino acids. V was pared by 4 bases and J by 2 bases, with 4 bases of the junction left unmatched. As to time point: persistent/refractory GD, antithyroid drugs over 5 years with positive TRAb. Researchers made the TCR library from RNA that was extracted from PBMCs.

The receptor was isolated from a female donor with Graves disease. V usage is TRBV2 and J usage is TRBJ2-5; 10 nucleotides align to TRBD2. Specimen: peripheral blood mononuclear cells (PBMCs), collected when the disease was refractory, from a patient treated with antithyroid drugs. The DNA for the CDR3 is TGTGCCAGCAGTGGGCTAGCGGGAGAGCAAGAGACCCAGTACTTC. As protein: CASSGLAGEQETQYF.